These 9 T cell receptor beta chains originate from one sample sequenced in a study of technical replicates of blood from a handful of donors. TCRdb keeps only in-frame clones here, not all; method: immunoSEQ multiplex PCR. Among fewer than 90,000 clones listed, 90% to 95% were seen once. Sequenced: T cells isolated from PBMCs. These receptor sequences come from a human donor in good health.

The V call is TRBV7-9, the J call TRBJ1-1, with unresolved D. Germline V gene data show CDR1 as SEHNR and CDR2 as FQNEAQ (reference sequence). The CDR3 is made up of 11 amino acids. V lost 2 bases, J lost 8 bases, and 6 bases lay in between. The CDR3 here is CASSLSREAFF. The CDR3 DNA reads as TGTGCCAGCAGCTTATCGAGGGAAGCTTTCTTT.

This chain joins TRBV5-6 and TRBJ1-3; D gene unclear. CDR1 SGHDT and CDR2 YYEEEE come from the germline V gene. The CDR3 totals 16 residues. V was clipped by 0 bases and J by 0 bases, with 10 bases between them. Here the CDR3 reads CASSLGVRSSGNTIYF. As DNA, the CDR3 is TGTGCCAGCAGCTTGGGAGTCAGGTCCTCTGGAAACACCATATATTTT.

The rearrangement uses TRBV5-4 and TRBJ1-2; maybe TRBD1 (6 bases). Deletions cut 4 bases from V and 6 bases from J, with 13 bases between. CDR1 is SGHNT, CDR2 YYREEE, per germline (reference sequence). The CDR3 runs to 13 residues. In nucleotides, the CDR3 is TGTGCCAGCAGCCCAGGGGCAGGTCATGGCTACACCTTC. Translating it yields CASSPGAGHGYTF.

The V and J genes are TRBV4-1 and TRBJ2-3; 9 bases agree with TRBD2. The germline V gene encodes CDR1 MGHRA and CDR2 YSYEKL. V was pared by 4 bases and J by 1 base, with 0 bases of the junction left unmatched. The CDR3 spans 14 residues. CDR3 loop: CASSRLAGTDTQYF. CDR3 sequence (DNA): TGCGCCAGCAGCCGACTAGCGGGCACAGATACGCAGTATTTT.

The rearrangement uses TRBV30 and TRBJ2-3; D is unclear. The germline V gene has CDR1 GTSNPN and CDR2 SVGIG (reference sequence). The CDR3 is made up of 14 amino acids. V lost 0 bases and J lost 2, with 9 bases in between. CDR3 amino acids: CAWSVLRSTDTQYF. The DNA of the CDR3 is TGTGCCTGGAGTGTACTAAGATCCACAGATACGCAGTATTTT.

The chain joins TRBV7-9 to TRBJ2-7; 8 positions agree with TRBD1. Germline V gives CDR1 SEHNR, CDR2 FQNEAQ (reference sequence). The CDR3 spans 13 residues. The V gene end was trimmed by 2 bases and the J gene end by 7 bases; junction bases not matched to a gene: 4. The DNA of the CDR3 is TGTGCCAGCAGCTTACAGGGGGCGAGGGAGCAGTACTTC. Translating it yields CASSLQGAREQYF. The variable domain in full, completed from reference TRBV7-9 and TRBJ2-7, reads DTGVSQNPRHKITKRGQNVTFRCDPISEHNRLYWYRQTLGQGPEFLTYFQNEAQLEKSRLLSDRFSAERPKGSFSTLEIQRTEQGDSAMYLCASSLQGAREQYFGPGTRLTVT.

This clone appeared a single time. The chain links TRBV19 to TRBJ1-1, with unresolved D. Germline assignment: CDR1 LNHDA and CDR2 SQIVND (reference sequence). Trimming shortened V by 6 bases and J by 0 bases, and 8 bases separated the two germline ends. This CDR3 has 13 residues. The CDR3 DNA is TGTGCCAGTAGGGACTTCATGAACACTGAAGCTTTCTTT. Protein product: CASRDFMNTEAFF.

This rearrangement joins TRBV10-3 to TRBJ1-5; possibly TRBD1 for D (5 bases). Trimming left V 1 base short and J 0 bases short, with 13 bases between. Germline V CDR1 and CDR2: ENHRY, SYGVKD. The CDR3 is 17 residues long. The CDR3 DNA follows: TGTGCCATCAGTGAGTGGCCGGGACTCCTTAGCAATCAGCCCCAGCATTTT. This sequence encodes CAISEWPGLLSNQPQHF.

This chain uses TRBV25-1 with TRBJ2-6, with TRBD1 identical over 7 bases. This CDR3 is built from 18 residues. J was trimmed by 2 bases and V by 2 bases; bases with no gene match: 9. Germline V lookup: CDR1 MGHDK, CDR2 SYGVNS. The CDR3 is CASSERTGAKTGANVLTF. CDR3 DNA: TGTGCCAGCAGTGAAAGAACAGGGGCGAAGACTGGGGCCAACGTCCTGACTTTC.